The rows below give T cell receptor beta chains drawn from one sample of a study of T-cell reconstitution after alpha-beta-depleted transplantation in children. TCRdb used MiXCR to reprocess the PCR reads, holding one entry per CDR3 protein. The sample records 600,000 to 800,000 distinct CDR3 sequences, approximately 14% being singletons. The specimen was PBMCs, collected before TCRalphabeta/CD19-depleted stem cell transplant. The receptors come from a girl aged 2 to 10 with congenital amegakaryocytic thrombocytopenia, due to receive a stem cell transplant. CDR3s include the opening cysteine and the closing phenylalanine or tryptophan. Each record gives: V gene, CDR3 protein.

v_call: TRBV5-4
cdr3_aa: CAWTWRAGVETQYF

v_call: TRBV29-1
cdr3_aa: CSVGTSYYNEQFF

v_call: TRBV2
cdr3_aa: CASNPTLNAEAFF

v_call: TRBV5-1
cdr3_aa: CASSLRQAGGQETQYF

v_call: TRBV12-3/TRBV12-4
cdr3_aa: CASSLGTGPFAEQYF

v_call: TRBV11-2
cdr3_aa: CASSPLVKRIYNEQFF

v_call: TRBV20-1
cdr3_aa: CSASSPLGGEKLFF

v_call: TRBV20-1
cdr3_aa: CSARDGGPETQYF

v_call: TRBV11-2
cdr3_aa: CASSSVLLAGVAKNIQYF

v_call: TRBV4-2
cdr3_aa: CASSPTSGSIYEQYF

v_call: TRBV7-9
cdr3_aa: CASSSQSGRKSTDTQYF

v_call: TRBV2
cdr3_aa: CASRGVQETDTQYF

v_call: TRBV5-1
cdr3_aa: CASSFYSPETQYF

v_call: TRBV6-4
cdr3_aa: CASSVGLAGDTQYF

v_call: TRBV5-1
cdr3_aa: CASYSRAGWQETQYF

v_call: TRBV20-1
cdr3_aa: CSALVAGVIYTQYF

v_call: TRBV20-1
cdr3_aa: CSAATGAGGWVEQFF

v_call: TRBV7-2
cdr3_aa: CASSFWGGRLINEQFF

v_call: TRBV5-1
cdr3_aa: CASSLYGSTNTGELFF

v_call: TRBV7-9
cdr3_aa: CASSVRTGRRQLFF

v_call: TRBV7-2
cdr3_aa: CASSFQAGTNQETQYF